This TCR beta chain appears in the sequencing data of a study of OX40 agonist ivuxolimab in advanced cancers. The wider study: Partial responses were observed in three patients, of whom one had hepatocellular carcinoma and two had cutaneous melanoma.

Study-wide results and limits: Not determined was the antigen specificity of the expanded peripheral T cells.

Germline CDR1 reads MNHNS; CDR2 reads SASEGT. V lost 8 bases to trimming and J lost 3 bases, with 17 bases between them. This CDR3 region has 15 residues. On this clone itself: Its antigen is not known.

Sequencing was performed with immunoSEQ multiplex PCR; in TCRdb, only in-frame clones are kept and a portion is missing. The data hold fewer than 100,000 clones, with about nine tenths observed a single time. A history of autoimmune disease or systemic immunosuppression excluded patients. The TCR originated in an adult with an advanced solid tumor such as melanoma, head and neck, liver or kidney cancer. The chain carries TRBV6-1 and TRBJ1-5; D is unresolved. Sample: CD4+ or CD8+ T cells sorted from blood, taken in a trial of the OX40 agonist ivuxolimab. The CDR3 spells CASLRMDGVNQPQHF. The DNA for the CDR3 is TGTGCCAGCCTTCGTATGGACGGCGTCAATCAGCCCCAGCATTTT.